This entry is about one T cell receptor beta chain. Time point defined: before trial treatment. Nivolumab, ipilimumab, aspirin, low-dose cyclophosphamide and low-dose radiotherapy were all administered to the donors. The record originates from a study of low-dose radiotherapy and immunotherapy resistance in tumors. The wider study: Fractions of 0.5 Gy went to Cohort 1 every 2 weeks, totaling 6.5 Gy. Cohort 2's total reached 13 Gy over 26 weeks, at 1 Gy per fraction every two weeks. Patients took oral aspirin 300 mg daily for four cycles from cycle 1 day 1.

Primers targeting TRAV and TRBV primed first-strand cDNA, covering alpha and beta chains. It was with a constant-region primer and a V-primer adapter that TCRs were amplified over roughly 19 PCR cycles. TCRdb reprocessed the reads with MiXCR, giving one entry per CDR3 protein. The sample lists tens of thousands of distinct CDR3 sequences, more than 8% occurring once. Unmatched junction bases numbered 7, after V lost 7 bases and J lost 5 bases. The CDR3 is made up of 14 amino acids. The clonotype was recovered from a male donor with prostate cancer. Sample: PBMCs, taken before treatment. The chain couples TRBV12-3 or TRBV12-4 to TRBJ2-5; 10 bases are a match to TRBD1. CDR3 region: CASKPGQGRETQYF. The CDR3 coding sequence is TGTGCCAGCAAACCGGGACAGGGGCGGGAGACCCAGTACTTC.